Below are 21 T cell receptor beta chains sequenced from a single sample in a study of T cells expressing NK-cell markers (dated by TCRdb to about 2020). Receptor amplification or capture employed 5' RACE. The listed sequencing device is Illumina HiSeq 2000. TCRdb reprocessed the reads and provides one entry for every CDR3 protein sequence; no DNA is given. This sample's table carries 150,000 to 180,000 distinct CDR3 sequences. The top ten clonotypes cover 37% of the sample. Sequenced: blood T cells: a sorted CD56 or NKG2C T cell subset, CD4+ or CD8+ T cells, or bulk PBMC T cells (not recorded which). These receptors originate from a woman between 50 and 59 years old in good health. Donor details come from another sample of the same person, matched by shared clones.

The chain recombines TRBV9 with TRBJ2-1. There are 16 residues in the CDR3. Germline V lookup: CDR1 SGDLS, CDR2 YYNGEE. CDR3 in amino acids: CASSVASGRSYNEQFF.

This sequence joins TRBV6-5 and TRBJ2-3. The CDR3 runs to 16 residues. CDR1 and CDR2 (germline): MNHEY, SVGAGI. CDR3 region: CASSYNVASSTDTQYF.

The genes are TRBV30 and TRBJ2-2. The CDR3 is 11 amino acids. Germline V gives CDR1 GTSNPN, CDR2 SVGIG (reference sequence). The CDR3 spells CAWSGSGELFF.

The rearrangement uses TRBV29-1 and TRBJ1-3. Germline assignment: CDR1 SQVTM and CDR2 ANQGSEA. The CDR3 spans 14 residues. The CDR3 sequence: CSVETLAPGNTIYF.

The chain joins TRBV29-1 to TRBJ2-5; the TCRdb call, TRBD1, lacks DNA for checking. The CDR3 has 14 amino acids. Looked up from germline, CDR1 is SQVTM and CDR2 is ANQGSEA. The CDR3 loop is CSVEGWTREETQYF. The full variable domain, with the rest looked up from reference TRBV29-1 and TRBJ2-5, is SAVISQKPSRDICQRGTSLTIQCQVDSQVTMMFWYRQQPGQSLTLIATANQGSEATYESGFVIDKFPISRPNLTFSTLTVSNMSPEDSSIYLCSVEGWTREETQYFGPGTRLLVL.

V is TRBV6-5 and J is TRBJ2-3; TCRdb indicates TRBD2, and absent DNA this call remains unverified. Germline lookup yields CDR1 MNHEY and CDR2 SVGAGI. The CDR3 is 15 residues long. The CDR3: CASSYSKAATDTQYF.

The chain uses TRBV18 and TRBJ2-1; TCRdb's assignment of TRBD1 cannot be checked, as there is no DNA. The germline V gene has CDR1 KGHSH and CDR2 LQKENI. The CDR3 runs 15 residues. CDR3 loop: CASSPPSDRDNEQFF. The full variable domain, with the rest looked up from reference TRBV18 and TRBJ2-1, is NAGVMQNPRHLVRRRGQEARLRCSPMKGHSHVYWYRQLPEEGLKFMVYLQKENIIDESGMPKERFSAEFPKEGPSILRIQQVVRGDSAAYFCASSPPSDRDNEQFFGPGTRLTVL.

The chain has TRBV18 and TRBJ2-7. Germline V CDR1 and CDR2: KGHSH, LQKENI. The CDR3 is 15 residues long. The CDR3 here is CASSPPVHLSYEQYF.

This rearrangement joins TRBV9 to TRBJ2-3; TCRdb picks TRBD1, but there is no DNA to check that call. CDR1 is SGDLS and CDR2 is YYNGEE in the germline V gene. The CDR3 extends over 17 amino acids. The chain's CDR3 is CASSVGRSAATTDTQYF.

The CDR3 is CATSDGMNTGELFF. V and J are TRBV24-1 and TRBJ2-2. Germline lookup yields CDR1 KGHDR and CDR2 SFDVKD. The CDR3 contains 14 residues.

CDR3 region: CASSLNLGPGYNEQFF. V gene TRBV11-2 combines with J gene TRBJ2-1; TCRdb's D gene call, TRBD1, goes unchecked for lack of DNA. Germline V gene data show CDR1 as SGHAT and CDR2 as FQNNGV. This CDR3 has 16 residues.

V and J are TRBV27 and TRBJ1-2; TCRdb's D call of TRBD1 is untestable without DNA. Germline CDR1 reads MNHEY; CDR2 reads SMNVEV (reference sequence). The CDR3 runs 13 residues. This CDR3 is CASRFLQGYGYTF.

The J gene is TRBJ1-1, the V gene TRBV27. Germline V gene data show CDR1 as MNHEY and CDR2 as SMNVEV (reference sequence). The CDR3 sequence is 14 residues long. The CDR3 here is CASSLNGPNTEAFF.

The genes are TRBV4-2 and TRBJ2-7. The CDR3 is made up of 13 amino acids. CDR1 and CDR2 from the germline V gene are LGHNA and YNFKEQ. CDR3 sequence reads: CASSQDHRGEQYF.

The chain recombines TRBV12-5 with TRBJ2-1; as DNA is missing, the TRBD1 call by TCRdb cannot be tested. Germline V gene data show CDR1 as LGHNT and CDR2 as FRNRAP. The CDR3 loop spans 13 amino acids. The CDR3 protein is CASGLPAGAEQFF.

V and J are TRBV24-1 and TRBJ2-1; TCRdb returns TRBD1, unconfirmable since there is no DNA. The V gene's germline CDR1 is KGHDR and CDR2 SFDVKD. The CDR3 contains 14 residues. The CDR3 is CATSVPDRASEQFF.

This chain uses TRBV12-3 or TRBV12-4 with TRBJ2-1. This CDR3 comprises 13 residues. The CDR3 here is CASSFFIPDEQFF.

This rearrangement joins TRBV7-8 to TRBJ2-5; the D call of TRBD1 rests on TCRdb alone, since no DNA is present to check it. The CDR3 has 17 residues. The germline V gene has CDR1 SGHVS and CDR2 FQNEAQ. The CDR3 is CASSFNHDGTGQETQYF.

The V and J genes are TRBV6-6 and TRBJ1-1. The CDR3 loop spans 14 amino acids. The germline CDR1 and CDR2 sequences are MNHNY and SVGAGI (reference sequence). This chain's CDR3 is CASSYSFSPTEAFF.

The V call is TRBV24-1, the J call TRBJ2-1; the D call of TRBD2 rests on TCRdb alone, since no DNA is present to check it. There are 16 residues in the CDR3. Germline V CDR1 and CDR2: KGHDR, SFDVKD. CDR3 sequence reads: CATSDGTSGTYNEQFF.

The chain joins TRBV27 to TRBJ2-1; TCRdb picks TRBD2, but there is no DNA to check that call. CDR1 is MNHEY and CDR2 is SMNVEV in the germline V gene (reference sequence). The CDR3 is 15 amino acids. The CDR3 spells CASSSGTSGHNEQFF.